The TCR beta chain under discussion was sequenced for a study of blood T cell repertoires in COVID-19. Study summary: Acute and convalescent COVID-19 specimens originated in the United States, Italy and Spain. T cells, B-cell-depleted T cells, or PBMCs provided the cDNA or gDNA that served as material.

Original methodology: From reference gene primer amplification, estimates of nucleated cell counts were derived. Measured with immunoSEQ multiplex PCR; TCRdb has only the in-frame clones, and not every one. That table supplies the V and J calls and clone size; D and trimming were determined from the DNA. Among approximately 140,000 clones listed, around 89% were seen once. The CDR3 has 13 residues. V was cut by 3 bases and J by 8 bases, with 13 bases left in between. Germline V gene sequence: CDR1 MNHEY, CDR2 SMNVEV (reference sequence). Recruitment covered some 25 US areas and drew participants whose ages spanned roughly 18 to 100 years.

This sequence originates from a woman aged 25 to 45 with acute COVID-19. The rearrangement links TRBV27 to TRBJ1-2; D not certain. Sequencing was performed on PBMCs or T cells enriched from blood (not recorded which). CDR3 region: CASSLSSLAGYTF. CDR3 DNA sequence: TGTGCCAGCAGTTTGTCCAGTCTGGCAGGCTACACCTTC.